This entry describes one TCR beta chain. This record belongs to a study of shared clonotypes between healthy human individuals. Every contributor of samples was a Caucasian grown-up residing in Nashville, Tennessee. V lost 4 bases to trimming and J lost 2 bases, with 13 bases between them. The CDR3 has 15 residues. Per the germline V gene, CDR1 is SGHDT and CDR2 is YYEEEE. This table comes from immunoSEQ multiplex PCR, and its TCRdb copy is limited to in-frame clones, with some not included. The repertoire holds roughly 1 million clones, with more than 60% as singletons. Sequenced input: memory CD4+ T cells sorted from blood. Subset specified: CD45RA-negative fraction. The chain combines TRBV5-6 with TRBJ2-1; weak D call: TRBD2 (5 bases). The source of this sequence is a man in his late teens or twenties in good health. The CDR3: CASSQLDPAYNEQFF. The CDR3 DNA reads as TGTGCCAGCAGCCAACTAGACCCCGCCTACAATGAGCAGTTCTTC.